Shown below are 16 T cell receptor beta chains from a single sample sequenced in a study of blood T cell repertoires in COVID-19 (dated by TCRdb to 2018 to 2020). Library prep was done by the immunoSEQ multiplex PCR assay. TCRdb took over this immuneACCESS table, retaining in-frame rearrangements with V and J assigned. Such tables are incomplete; in checked studies, under half of the missing clones stem from an unresolved V gene, and the remainder is unexplained. The sample yields some 400,000 clones; over 75% were counted once. The ten biggest clones cover about 10% of the sample. Sequencing was carried out using peripheral blood. These receptors were obtained from a woman in her twenties or thirties with COVID-19, enrolled during active disease.

The chain employs TRBV5-1 and TRBJ2-2, with 10 bases that match TRBD1. V gave up 4 bases and J gave up 5 bases; unmatched junction bases: 8. CDR3 length equals 16 residues. Germline-derived CDR1 and CDR2 are SGHRS and YFSETQ. As DNA, the CDR3 is TGCGCCAGCAGCGAGGGACAGGGGTATCGGACCGGGGAGCTGTTTTTT. Translating gives CASSEGQGYRTGELFF.

This clone showed up just once. The chain carries TRBV5-5 and TRBJ1-3, with no clear D. V dropped 1 base and J dropped 2 bases, with 4 bases sitting between them. Germline lookup yields CDR1 SGHKS and CDR2 YYEKEE (reference sequence). CDR3 length equals 13 residues. The CDR3 DNA reads TGTGCCAGCAGCTTGTCAGCTGGAAACACCATATATTTT. As protein: CASSLSAGNTIYF.

V gene TRBV10-2 combines with J gene TRBJ2-1; 10 positions match TRBD2. The CDR3 spans 14 residues. Per the germline V gene, CDR1 is WSHSY and CDR2 is SAAADI. V gave up 4 bases and J gave up 4 bases; unmatched junction bases: 1. The CDR3 reads CASSVSGRYNEQFF. The CDR3 region has the DNA TGCGCCAGCAGTGTTAGCGGGAGGTACAATGAGCAGTTCTTC.

This chain links TRBV4-2 with TRBJ1-1; 7 bases match TRBD1. The CDR3 extends over 16 amino acids. Trimming took 0 bases from V and 4 from J; bases not matched to a gene: 8. Germline V gene lookup returns CDR1 LGHNA and CDR2 YNFKEQ. CDR3 protein: CASSQDPTGASTEAFF. The CDR3 coding sequence is TGTGCCAGCAGCCAAGATCCCACAGGGGCGAGCACTGAAGCTTTCTTT.

V usage is TRBV29-1 and J usage is TRBJ2-5; TRBD2 matches 12 bases. Germline CDR1 is SQVTM and CDR2 is ANQGSEA. The CDR3 loop spans 16 amino acids. After removal of 7 bases from V and 5 bases from J, the junction contained 14 bases not matched to a gene. The CDR3: CSAPTAQTSGSETQYF. CDR3 nucleotides: TGCAGCGCTCCGACCGCCCAGACTAGCGGGAGTGAGACCCAGTACTTC.

The rearrangement joins TRBV5-4 to TRBJ1-2, with D maybe TRBD1 (5 bases). Trimming left V 9 bases short and J 4 bases short, with 16 bases between. Germline V gene sequence: CDR1 SGHNT, CDR2 YYREEE (reference sequence). The CDR3 sequence is 13 residues long. The CDR3 region is CATQAWGLYGYTF. DNA of the CDR3: TGTGCCACCCAAGCTTGGGGCCTCTATGGCTACACCTTC.

The rearrangement joins TRBV6-6 to TRBJ2-7, with TRBD2 matching over 9 bases. J gave up 2 bases and V 5 bases, and 10 bases lay outside the gene matches. The CDR3 has 16 residues. Germline CDR1 and CDR2: MNHNY and SVGAGI (reference sequence). The CDR3 DNA is TGTGCCAGCAGTCGACCAGGAGCGGGAGGCACCTACGAGCAGTACTTC. It specifies CASSRPGAGGTYEQYF.

The rearrangement links TRBV6-6 to TRBJ1-2; TRBD1 is a possible D gene (6 bases). Germline V gene data show CDR1 as MNHNY and CDR2 as SVGAGI (reference sequence). The ends were cut back, 0 bases at V and 7 bases at J, with 12 bases in the middle. This CDR3 has 14 amino acids. For the CDR3, the DNA is TGTGCCAGCAGTTACTCGAACAGGGCTTCTGGCTACACCTTC. Translating gives CASSYSNRASGYTF.

The chain is built from TRBV3-1 (or the pseudogene TRBV3-2) and TRBJ1-4; D may be TRBD1 (5 bases). Germline values: CDR1 LGHDT, CDR2 YNNKEL (reference sequence). The CDR3 has 15 residues. The V gene lost 5 bases and the J gene lost 8 bases, with 18 bases spanning the gap. CDR3: CASSARGLRDEKLFF. For the CDR3, the DNA is TGTGCCAGCAGCGCGCGGGGACTAAGGGACGAAAAACTGTTTTTT.

The rearrangement uses TRBV24-1 and TRBJ1-2, with D perhaps matching TRBD1 (6 bases). CDR1 and CDR2 (germline): KGHDR, SFDVKD. V was cut by 11 bases and J by 1 base, with 10 bases left in between. This CDR3 has 12 amino acids. In DNA form, the CDR3 reads TGTGCCATCCGGGACATTAACTATGGCTACACCTTC. Translation gives CAIRDINYGYTF.

The count of this clone is one. The CDR3 loop is CASSWVWSSYEQYF. In nucleotides, the CDR3 is TGTGCCAGCAGTTGGGTGTGGAGCTCCTACGAGCAGTACTTC. This chain uses TRBV28 with TRBJ2-7; D is unclear. Trimming left V 4 bases short and J 0 bases short, with 10 bases between. Per the germline V gene, CDR1 is MDHEN and CDR2 is SYDVKM. The CDR3 length is 14 residues.

The chain joins TRBV7-2 to TRBJ1-5, with D possibly matching TRBD1 (5 bases). V shed 4 bases and J shed 6 bases, with 16 bases lying between them. This CDR3 is built from 15 residues. Germline-derived CDR1 and CDR2 are SGHTA and FQGNSA. The CDR3 is CASSYLAGLGQPQHF. As DNA, the CDR3 is TGTGCCAGCAGCTATTTGGCGGGGCTGGGTCAGCCCCAGCATTTT.

The chain recombines TRBV5-1 with TRBJ2-3; D perhaps matches TRBD2 (6 bases). This CDR3 has 14 residues. In germline, CDR1 is SGHRS, CDR2 YFSETQ. The V end lost 0 bases, the J end lost 5 bases, and 10 bases lay between the germline ends. This CDR3 is CASSLGGEEDTQYF. For the CDR3, the DNA is TGCGCCAGCAGCTTGGGTGGGGAGGAAGATACGCAGTATTTT.

The chain is built from TRBV5-5 and TRBJ2-1, with a tentative D call TRBD1 (6 bases). The CDR3 extends over 16 amino acids. CDR1 is SGHKS and CDR2 is YYEKEE in the germline V gene (reference sequence). V gave up 4 bases and J gave up 6 bases, with 20 bases separating them. The CDR3 here is CASSGRQVPEGNEQFF. In nucleotides, the CDR3 is TGTGCCAGCAGCGGCCGACAGGTCCCGGAAGGCAATGAGCAGTTCTTC.

This clone was counted a single time. V is TRBV28 and J is TRBJ2-1, with 8 nucleotides matching TRBD1. The CDR3 runs to 15 residues. Germline CDR1 and CDR2: MDHEN and SYDVKM. The trim removed 5 bases at V and 5 bases at J, leaving 8 bases unmatched. CDR3 DNA: TGTGCCAGCAGTCCCCCGGGACAGGTGAACAATGAGCAGTTCTTC. This translates into CASSPPGQVNNEQFF.

The chain couples TRBV4-1 to TRBJ2-3; 7 bases are a match to TRBD2. The CDR3 consists of 15 residues. Per germline, CDR1 MGHRA and CDR2 YSYEKL. The junction had 7 bases not matched to a gene; V was cut back by 5 bases and J by 2 bases. The CDR3 spells CASSAGTTDTDTQYF. DNA of the CDR3: TGCGCCAGCAGCGCCGGGACTACCGACACAGATACGCAGTATTTT.